The entry below gives a single T cell receptor beta chain sequence along with its context. As yet, its antigen is unknown. V lost 2 bases and J 1 base, leaving 18 bases between the germline ends. CDR3 length: 18 residues. Germline loops: CDR1 MNHEY, CDR2 SMNVEV (reference sequence). These data are taken from a study of OX40 agonist ivuxolimab in advanced cancers. Whole-study context: Under the entry rules, prior anti-PD-1, anti-PD-L1 or anti-CTLA-4 therapy was allowed, and roughly 41% had some.

Regarding the study as a whole: Averaging showed that CD8+ T cells had more expanded clones than CD4+ did.

Clones were read by immunoSEQ multiplex PCR, and TCRdb kept only the in-frame ones, dropping some. Here the sample spans 60,000 to 100,000 clones, about 90% being singletons. V is TRBV27 and J is TRBJ1-3; D is possibly TRBD1 (5 bases). The material was CD4+ or CD8+ T cells sorted from blood, obtained in a trial of the OX40 agonist ivuxolimab. The clonotype was recovered from an adult with an advanced solid tumor such as melanoma, head and neck, liver or kidney cancer. The CDR3 DNA reads TGTGCCAGCAGTTTACGGGACCCCCGGGGCTTGTCTGGAAACACCATATATTTT. It specifies CASSLRDPRGLSGNTIYF.